This is a list of T cell receptor beta chains from one sample in a study of blood T cells in healthy people across ages. TCRdb re-analysed the 5' RACE reads in MiXCR, keeping a single row per CDR3 protein. The sample lists roughly 1.4 million distinct CDR3 sequences; approximately 59% were seen once. Sequencing used blood. Receptors originate from a man between 18 and 29 years old in good health. The CDR3 runs from the conserved cysteine through the conserved F or W. Each record gives: V gene, D gene, clone size, J gene, CDR3 protein, CDR3 DNA. D genes are given only for firm matches. For some rows the clone size is stated as once, few or many, or as a class when expanded; others skip it.

TRBV7-9,-,few,TRBJ2-7,CASEAGGFYEQYF,TGTGCCAGCGAGGCAGGGGGGTTCTACGAGCAGTACTTC
TRBV2,TRBD1,few,TRBJ1-2,CASSDRGPDGYTF,TGTGCCAGCAGTGACAGGGGGCCAGATGGCTACACCTTC
TRBV2,-,-,TRBJ2-7,CASSEARVSLYEQYF,TGTGCCAGCAGTGAAGCGCGGGTTTCCTTATACGAGCAGTACTTC
TRBV7-9,-,few,TRBJ2-1,CASSLGQNGYNEQFF,TGTGCCAGCAGCTTAGGACAGAATGGCTACAATGAGCAGTTCTTC
TRBV12-3/TRBV12-4,TRBD2,-,TRBJ2-1,CASSLGSSGRSYNEQFF,TGTGCCAGCAGTTTAGGATCTAGCGGGAGGTCCTACAATGAGCAGTTCTTC
TRBV5-1,TRBD2,-,TRBJ2-1,CASSLARVASGSSSYNEQFF,TGCGCCAGCAGCTTGGCCCGAGTGGCTAGCGGGAGTAGCTCCTACAATGAGCAGTTCTTC
TRBV18,-,few,TRBJ2-1,CASSPLGTSLGEQFF,TGTGCCAGCTCACCCCTCGGGACTTCTTTGGGTGAGCAGTTCTTC
TRBV20-1,TRBD1,-,TRBJ1-1,CSHHRGEAFF,TGCAGCCACCACAGGGGTGAAGCTTTCTTT
TRBV13,-,few,TRBJ2-6,CASSHLRSGANVLTF,TGTGCCAGCAGCCATCTACGCTCTGGGGCCAACGTCCTGACTTTC
TRBV20-1,-,few,TRBJ2-7,CSARGRGHYEQYF,TGCAGTGCTAGAGGGCGGGGGCACTACGAGCAGTACTTC
TRBV6-5,-,-,TRBJ2-3,CASSYSSLLRTDTQYF,TGTGCCAGCAGTTACTCTAGCCTTCTTCGAACAGATACGCAGTATTTT
TRBV2,TRBD1,-,TRBJ1-2,CASSSGQGEWWYGYTF,TGTGCCAGTAGTTCCGGACAGGGGGAATGGTGGTATGGCTACACCTTC
TRBV28,-,once,TRBJ1-1,CASSLTVGIYAEAFF,TGTGCCAGCAGTTTGACCGTAGGGATATACGCTGAAGCTTTCTTT
TRBV6-5,-,-,TRBJ2-7,CASIGLSGEQYF,TGTGCCAGCATTGGCTTATCGGGCGAGCAGTACTTC
TRBV15,-,many,TRBJ2-6,CATSRDQGSGANVLTF,TGTGCCACCAGCAGAGATCAGGGCTCTGGGGCCAACGTCCTGACTTTC
TRBV4-2,TRBD1,-,TRBJ2-7,CASSQDQGRGPHEQYF,TGTGCCAGCAGCCAAGACCAGGGCAGGGGGCCCCACGAGCAGTACTTC
TRBV6-1,TRBD2,-,TRBJ2-4,CASMVGGPATAKNIQYF,TGTGCCAGCATGGTGGGAGGGCCGGCGACAGCCAAAAACATTCAGTACTTC
TRBV27,-,-,TRBJ2-7,CASSPDRNYYEQYF,TGTGCCAGCAGTCCCGACAGGAATTACTACGAGCAGTACTTC
TRBV4-2,-,-,TRBJ1-6,CASSQEDSAHSPLHF,TGTGCCAGCAGCCAAGAGGACAGTGCGCACTCACCCCTCCACTTT
TRBV6-5,-,-,TRBJ2-3,CASSSRDRGLADDTQYF,TGTGCCAGCAGTTCACGAGACAGGGGACTAGCCGATGATACGCAGTATTTT
TRBV7-2,-,-,TRBJ1-2,CASSPTYFSYGYTF,TGTGCCAGCAGCCCAACATATTTCAGCTATGGCTACACCTTC
TRBV7-7,-,-,TRBJ2-5,CASSLASIQETQYF,TGTGCCAGCAGCTTGGCTAGCATCCAAGAGACCCAGTACTTC
TRBV2,-,-,TRBJ2-7,CASSDPLLYEQYF,TGTGCCAGCAGTGATCCCCTGTTGTACGAGCAGTACTTC
TRBV4-1,TRBD1,-,TRBJ2-3,CASSASAPGQGTDTQYF,TGCGCCAGCAGCGCTAGCGCTCCGGGACAGGGTACAGATACGCAGTATTTT
TRBV7-9,TRBD2,-,TRBJ2-5,CASSPTSGGIQETQYF,TGTGCCAGCAGCCCAACTAGCGGAGGAATCCAAGAGACCCAGTACTTC
TRBV4-1,TRBD2,-,TRBJ2-1,CASTPLAGEWHSEQFF,TGCGCCAGCACCCCACTAGCGGGGGAATGGCACAGTGAGCAGTTCTTC
TRBV25-1,-,-,TRBJ2-2,CASISSGKDRTGELFF,TGTGCCAGCATCAGTAGTGGTAAAGATCGAACCGGGGAGCTGTTTTTT
TRBV5-1,TRBD1,-,TRBJ1-2,CASSLVGTDGYTF,TGCGCCAGCAGCTTGGTCGGGACAGATGGCTACACCTTC
TRBV29-1,TRBD2,-,TRBJ2-1,CSVTTSGGANEQFF,TGCAGCGTTACAACTAGCGGGGGGGCCAATGAGCAGTTCTTC
TRBV6-6,-,-,TRBJ1-1,CASSSYYTNTEAFF,TGTGCCAGCAGTTCCTACTACACGAACACTGAAGCTTTCTTT
TRBV3-1,-,-,TRBJ1-1,CASSFSDRNTEAFF,TGTGCCAGCAGCTTTTCGGACAGGAACACTGAAGCTTTCTTT
TRBV4-1,-,few,TRBJ1-1,CASSQEGGKAFF,TGCGCCAGCAGCCAGGAAGGGGGTAAAGCTTTCTTT
TRBV20-1,-,few,TRBJ2-7,CSASGRWAHYEQYF,TGCAGTGCTAGTGGCAGGTGGGCCCACTACGAGCAGTACTTC
TRBV5-1,TRBD1,once,TRBJ1-2,CASSLVPDRDEFYGYTF,TGCGCCAGCAGCTTGGTACCGGACAGGGACGAGTTCTATGGCTACACCTTC
TRBV28,-,-,TRBJ2-3,CASGGPPDTQYF,TGTGCCAGTGGGGGGCCCCCTGATACGCAGTATTTT
TRBV4-1,-,few,TRBJ2-1,CASSHPGGGGRAYNEQFF,TGCGCCAGCAGCCACCCCGGAGGGGGCGGAAGAGCCTACAATGAGCAGTTCTTC
TRBV14,-,-,TRBJ2-7,CASSQVHRVSEQYF,TGTGCCAGCAGTCAGGTCCACAGAGTTTCCGAGCAGTACTTC
TRBV6-2/TRBV6-3,-,-,TRBJ1-1,CASSFRIVNTEAFF,TGTGCCAGCAGTTTTAGGATTGTGAACACTGAAGCTTTCTTT
TRBV7-9,-,few,TRBJ1-2,CASSSTEDYGYTF,TGTGCCAGCAGCTCGACGGAAGACTATGGCTACACCTTC
TRBV15,-,few,TRBJ2-7,CATSLASLGASYEQYF,TGTGCCACCAGTTTGGCCAGCTTGGGGGCCTCCTACGAGCAGTACTTC
TRBV6-6,-,-,TRBJ1-1,CGAALNTEAFF,TGTGGGGCTGCCTTGAACACTGAAGCTTTCTTT
TRBV5-1,TRBD1,-,TRBJ2-7,CASSPVPGQGTVEQYF,TGCGCCAGCAGCCCCGTACCGGGACAGGGGACGGTCGAGCAGTACTTC
TRBV7-2,-,few,TRBJ2-7,CASSLDGSPYEQYF,TGTGCCAGCAGCTTAGACGGATCCCCCTACGAGCAGTACTTC
TRBV4-2,-,many,TRBJ2-1,CASSQRRGNEQFF,TGTGCCAGCAGCCAACGCCGGGGCAATGAGCAGTTCTTC
TRBV6-5,-,few,TRBJ1-1,CASSRQGTEAFF,TGTGCCAGCAGTCGGCAGGGGACTGAAGCTTTCTTT
TRBV7-9,-,few,TRBJ2-7,CASSLAGSLYEQYF,TGCGCCAGCAGCTTGGCCGGGAGTCTTTACGAGCAGTACTTC
TRBV15,-,-,TRBJ2-5,CATSRRDYGETQYF,TGTGCCACCAGCAGGCGAGATTACGGCGAGACCCAGTACTTC
TRBV5-1,-,-,TRBJ2-7,CASWGEISYEQYF,TGCGCCAGCTGGGGGGAAATCTCCTACGAGCAGTACTTC
TRBV5-1,-,-,TRBJ1-2,CASSLAAGGLYGYTF,TGCGCCAGCAGCTTGGCCGCTGGGGGCCTCTATGGCTACACCTTC
TRBV5-1,-,-,TRBJ2-1,CASSQNGDEQFF,TGCGCCAGCAGTCAAAATGGTGATGAGCAGTTCTTC
TRBV7-9,TRBD2,-,TRBJ2-1,CASSPGGGYEQFF,TGTGCCAGCAGCCCCGGGGGGGGATACGAGCAGTTCTTC
TRBV11-2,-,-,TRBJ2-5,CASSLDGKTQYF,TGTGCCAGCAGCTTAGATGGAAAGACCCAGTACTTC
TRBV4-1,TRBD1,-,TRBJ2-1,CASSQGNRGRVDEQFF,TGCGCCAGCAGCCAAGGTAACAGGGGGCGCGTGGATGAGCAGTTCTTC
TRBV7-2,-,-,TRBJ2-3,CASSLEWDTSTDTQYF,TGTGCCAGCAGCTTAGAGTGGGATACTAGCACAGATACGCAGTATTTT
TRBV7-2,TRBD2,once,TRBJ2-7,CASSLFGAGGYEQYF,TGTGCCAGCAGCTTATTTGGAGCGGGGGGCTACGAGCAGTACTTC